Listed below are T cell receptor beta chains from one sample, sequenced in a study of T-cell memory formation after mild COVID-19. MiXCR, run by TCRdb on the 5' RACE reads, gives a single entry per CDR3 protein. The table has about 180,000 distinct CDR3 sequences, around 20% seen once. The sequenced sample consisted of PBMCs or a T cell subset sorted from them (not recorded which). All receptors derive from a man aged 18 to 30 who had mild COVID-19 (a few samples of this study predate the infection). Cell type and time point are not known. Both conserved end residues are trimmed from each CDR3. Fields, in order: J gene, V gene, clone size, CDR3 protein. Only some rows state a clone size, as once, few, many or a class for expanded clones.

j_gene: TRBJ2-1; v_gene: TRBV7-3; abundance: few; CDR3aa: ASSLTQGNEQF
j_gene: TRBJ2-7; v_gene: TRBV6-5; abundance: few; CDR3aa: ASKGPTRDSSYEQY
j_gene: TRBJ2-3; v_gene: TRBV3-1; abundance: .; CDR3aa: ASSQGGTSGGTQY
j_gene: TRBJ1-6; v_gene: TRBV4-1; abundance: .; CDR3aa: ASSQPRTGTLNPLH
j_gene: TRBJ1-1; v_gene: TRBV7-2; abundance: .; CDR3aa: ASSLVGRGVAEAF
j_gene: TRBJ2-5; v_gene: TRBV20-1; abundance: .; CDR3aa: SARDPGGHFQETQY
j_gene: TRBJ2-5; v_gene: TRBV5-1; abundance: many; CDR3aa: ASSTGTHQETQY
j_gene: TRBJ2-3; v_gene: TRBV6-5; abundance: many; CDR3aa: ASSYPAADTQY
j_gene: TRBJ1-1; v_gene: TRBV3-1; abundance: few; CDR3aa: ASSQLVRDTEAF
j_gene: TRBJ2-2; v_gene: TRBV20-1; abundance: .; CDR3aa: SARAAAYTGELF
j_gene: TRBJ1-2; v_gene: TRBV18; abundance: .; CDR3aa: ASSPPRSRGNYGYT
j_gene: TRBJ2-4; v_gene: TRBV4-3; abundance: few; CDR3aa: ASSQDPGGYGKNIQY
j_gene: TRBJ2-3; v_gene: TRBV6-1; abundance: .; CDR3aa: ASSEDVRGSQY
j_gene: TRBJ2-4; v_gene: TRBV6-5; abundance: few; CDR3aa: ASSFRGRDIQY
j_gene: TRBJ1-2; v_gene: TRBV6-5; abundance: .; CDR3aa: ASSYGTHAGGYT